The 19 T cell receptor beta chains reported below all come from one sample, sequenced in a study of T-cell memory formation after mild COVID-19. In TCRdb, the 5' RACE reads were re-called with MiXCR into one record per CDR3 protein. This sample yields about 180,000 distinct CDR3 sequences, of which less than 20% are seen a single time; under 4.5% belongs to the top ten. Sequenced sample: PBMCs or a T cell subset sorted from them (not recorded which). These receptors were taken from a man aged 18 to 30 who had mild COVID-19 (a few samples of this study predate the infection). Cell type and time point are not known.

The chain has TRBV7-9 and TRBJ1-1; D uncertain. CDR3 length: 12 residues. Between the trimmed V and J ends, which lost 1 base and 8 bases, there was a span of 8 bases. Per the germline V gene, CDR1 is SEHNR and CDR2 is FQNEAQ (reference sequence). CDR3 bases: TGTGCCAGCAGCTTAGACGCGGGAGAAGCTTTCTTT. Translation gives CASSLDAGEAFF.

This rearrangement joins TRBV27 to TRBJ2-5, with 8 bases matching TRBD2. The CDR3 runs to 15 residues. Germline assignment: CDR1 MNHEY and CDR2 SMNVEV (reference sequence). After removal of 6 bases from V and 5 bases from J, the junction contained 11 bases not matched to a gene. CDR3 coding DNA: TGTGCCAGCAGGGGAGCGGGGGCTGGCGGGGAGACCCAGTACTTC. Translated: CASRGAGAGGETQYF.

This clonotype was seen only a few times. This chain connects TRBV12-3 or TRBV12-4 to TRBJ1-6; the D gene is possibly TRBD1 (6 bases). This CDR3 contains 18 residues. V gave up 6 bases and J gave up 9 bases, with 27 bases separating them. The CDR3 sequence is CASSPTPQGYFGGSPLHF. The CDR3 DNA reads as TGTGCCAGCAGCCCGACCCCACAGGGTTACTTCGGAGGTTCACCCCTCCACTTT.

The chain uses TRBV6-5 and TRBJ1-2; no firm D call. This CDR3 is built from 14 residues. Germline CDR1 MNHEY, CDR2 SVGAGI. V was trimmed by 2 bases and J by 3 bases, leaving 10 bases between them. CDR3 sequence: CASSYHLGDYGYTF. CDR3 DNA: TGTGCCAGCAGTTACCACCTTGGGGACTATGGCTACACCTTC.

The rearrangement uses TRBV20-1 and TRBJ1-1, with D maybe TRBD1 (5 bases). CDR1 is DFQATT and CDR2 is SNEGSKA in the germline V gene (reference sequence). This CDR3 is 14 amino acids long. The V end lost 2 bases, the J end lost 4 bases, and 14 bases lay between the germline ends. This chain's CDR3 is CSARTGRFGTEAFF. CDR3 nucleotides: TGCAGTGCTAGAACAGGTCGATTCGGCACTGAAGCTTTCTTT.

The CDR3 loop is CASSSARGEQFF. CDR3 DNA: TGTGCCAGCAGCTCCGCTAGGGGTGAGCAGTTCTTC. The chain has TRBV7-7 and TRBJ2-1, with D perhaps matching TRBD1 (5 bases). Trimming shortened V by 4 bases and J by 9 bases, and 10 bases separated the two germline ends. CDR1 SSHAT and CDR2 FNYEAQ come from the germline V gene (reference sequence). The CDR3 extends over 12 amino acids.

This clonotype was observed a handful of times. The chain combines TRBV6-2 or TRBV6-3 with TRBJ2-3; unclear D gene. This CDR3 comprises 12 residues. V gave up 7 bases and J gave up 3 bases, with 8 bases separating them. Germline V CDR1 and CDR2: MNHEY, SVGEGT. The CDR3 coding sequence is TGTGCCAGCAAGGCAGGAACAGATACGCAGTATTTT. Amino acid sequence: CASKAGTDTQYF.

This chain uses TRBV20-1 with TRBJ1-1, with 8 bases lining up with TRBD1. Germline V gene lookup returns CDR1 DFQATT and CDR2 SNEGSKA (reference sequence). V shed 6 bases, J shed 3 bases, and the junction held 6 bases outside the gene matches. CDR3 size: 13 residues. The CDR3 loop reads CSAEGQVDTEAFF. The DNA of the CDR3 is TGCAGTGCGGAGGGACAGGTGGACACTGAAGCTTTCTTT.

This rearrangement joins TRBV9 to TRBJ1-1; no reliable D call. The CDR3 loop spans 14 amino acids. Germline CDR1 reads SGDLS; CDR2 reads YYNGEE. The V and J ends lost 0 bases and 4 bases respectively, with 10 bases between them. The CDR3 coding sequence is TGTGCCAGCAGCGTAGGGATATCGGGCACTGAAGCTTTCTTT. Translated: CASSVGISGTEAFF.

This clonotype came up a few times. The chain joins TRBV5-1 to TRBJ2-3; 9 positions match TRBD2. The germline gives CDR1 SGHRS, CDR2 YFSETQ. The CDR3 is made up of 15 amino acids. V was clipped by 6 bases and J by 2 bases; unmatched bases: 7. The CDR3 region has the DNA TGCGCCAGCATGGCTAGCGGGGCGAACACAGATACGCAGTATTTT. Amino acids: CASMASGANTDTQYF.

The rearrangement joins TRBV18 to TRBJ1-5; unclear D gene. V was trimmed by 3 bases and J by 2 bases, leaving 11 bases between them. The length of the CDR3 is 15 residues. Germline V lookup: CDR1 KGHSH, CDR2 LQKENI. CDR3 nucleotide sequence: TGTGCCAGCTCACCCTCGGACGGTGGCAATCAGCCCCAGCATTTT. Protein: CASSPSDGGNQPQHF.

This clonotype was found a few times. J is TRBJ1-1 and V is TRBV10-3, with 10 bases lining up with TRBD1. From germline, CDR1 is ENHRY and CDR2 SYGVKD. The CDR3 consists of 14 residues. The trim removed 10 bases at V and 0 bases at J, leaving 5 bases unmatched. This chain's CDR3 is CATRTGGMNTEAFF. CDR3 nucleotide sequence: TGTGCCACTCGGACAGGGGGAATGAACACTGAAGCTTTCTTT.

This clonotype was observed once. The chain is built from TRBV20-1 and TRBJ1-5; D ambiguous. In germline, CDR1 is DFQATT, CDR2 SNEGSKA (reference sequence). V lost 3 bases and J lost 0, with 6 bases in between. The CDR3 sequence is 13 residues long. CDR3 coding DNA: TGCAGTGCTAGCACTCCTAGCAATCAGCCCCAGCATTTT. This translates into CSASTPSNQPQHF.

This clonotype has a handful of counts. The CDR3 DNA reads as TGTGCCAGCAGCTTACAGGGGGCTGATTCACCCCTCCACTTT. Amino acids: CASSLQGADSPLHF. The rearrangement uses TRBV7-3 and TRBJ1-6; TRBD1 matches 8 bases. CDR1 and CDR2 (germline): SGHTA, FQGTGA. CDR3 length: 14 amino acids. The V and J ends lost 2 bases and 8 bases, in that order; junction bases with no gene match: 2. Combining the CDR3 with reference TRBV7-3 and TRBJ1-6 gives the whole variable domain GAGVSQTPSNKVTEKGKYVELRCDPISGHTALYWYRQSLGQGPEFLIYFQGTGAADDSGLPNDRFFAVRPEGSVSTLKIQRTERGDSAVYLCASSLQGADSPLHFGNGTRLTVT.

A remark on this clonotype: The junction departs from germline at one end; a sequencing error may be responsible. The chain recombines TRBV9 with TRBJ2-3; unclear D gene. Germline CDR1 SGDLS, CDR2 YYNGEE. This CDR3 has 12 amino acids. CDR3 loop: CAGSTPWDTQYF. The CDR3 region has the DNA TGTGCCGGCAGCACCCCATGGGATACGCAGTATTTT.

The V call is TRBV2, the J call TRBJ2-2; D gene uncertain. In germline, CDR1 is SNHLY, CDR2 FYNNEI. The CDR3 has 14 amino acids. The V and J ends lost 6 bases and 0 bases respectively, with 8 bases between them. The CDR3 bases are TGTGCCAGCAGGGCAGAACCGAACACCGGGGAGCTGTTTTTT. Protein: CASRAEPNTGELFF.

This clonotype was observed once. A much larger clone differs from this one at a single base, so this may be a read error. The J gene is TRBJ2-5, the V gene TRBV20-1; D assignment may be TRBD1 or TRBD2 (6 bases each). The CDR3 has 13 residues. Germline-derived CDR1 and CDR2 are DFQATT and SNEGSKA (reference sequence). The DNA for the CDR3 is TGCTGTGCAGGAAGGGGGGCCCCAGAGACCCAGTACTTC. This codes for CCAGRGAPETQYF.

V gene TRBV5-1 combines with J gene TRBJ2-4, with no clear D. Germline CDR1 reads SGHRS; CDR2 reads YFSETQ. CDR3 length: 14 amino acids. V lost 0 bases, J lost 1 base, and 5 bases lay in between. In DNA, the CDR3 is TGCGCCAGCAGCTTGGAGGCGGCCAAAAACATTCAGTACTTC. This encodes CASSLEAAKNIQYF.

The chain has TRBV12-5 and TRBJ1-2, with 7 bases that match TRBD1. From germline, CDR1 is LGHNT and CDR2 FRNRAP. Losses at the gene ends were 7 bases for V and 3 bases for J; bases not matched to a gene: 5. The length of the CDR3 is 13 residues. The CDR3 DNA reads TGTGCTAGTGCTCTCGGGACAGACTATGGCTACACCTTC. Residues: CASALGTDYGYTF.